Listed here are 17 T cell receptor beta chains from one sample, sequenced in a study of CD8 T cells in ankylosing spondylitis. TCRdb used MiXCR to reprocess the 5' RACE reads, holding one entry per CDR3 protein. The top ten clones hold 4.1% of a sample with some 130,000 distinct CDR3 sequences, about an eighth of them seen once. The sequenced sample was blood, either unsorted or a sorted T cell fraction (not recorded which). The receptors shown here come from a female donor with ankylosing spondylitis or in good health (not recorded which).

Comment on this clonotype: This may arise from a read error, as a much more abundant clone is one base away. The V gene is TRBV5-1, the J gene TRBJ2-6; a weak D match, TRBD1 (5 bases). CDR1 is SGHRS, CDR2 YFSETQ, per germline. The CDR3 sequence is 15 residues long. The CDR3 sequence: CASSFGGTGANGLTF. The CDR3 DNA sequence: TGCGCCAGCAGCTTTGGCGGAACTGGGGCCAACGGCCTGACTTTC.

As for this clonotype: Germline and junction disagree at one end, which may indicate a read error. The chain combines TRBV11-3 with TRBJ1-4; 8 nucleotides agree with TRBD1. Germline CDR1 and CDR2: SGHNT and YENEEA. The CDR3 runs to 16 residues. DNA for the CDR3: TGTGCCAGCAGCTTAGGGGGGACAGGCGTTAATAAAAAACTGTTTTTT. It is translated as CASSLGGTGVNKKLFF. Using reference TRBV11-3 and TRBJ1-4 for the parts outside the CDR3, the full variable domain is EAGVVQSPRYKIIEKKQPVAFWCNPISGHNTLYWYLQNLGQGPELLIRYENEEAVDDSQLPKDRFSAERLKGVDSTLKIQPAELGDSAVYLCASSLGGTGVNKKLFFGSGTQLSVL.

CDR3 DNA: TGCAGCGTTGAAGGGGTTCTAGCTCCTTCCACAGATACGCAGTATTTT. Protein product: CSVEGVLAPSTDTQYF. The rearrangement joins TRBV29-1 to TRBJ2-3; weak D call: TRBD2 (5 bases). The CDR3 totals 16 residues. The V end lost 1 base, the J end lost 2 bases, and 16 bases lay between the germline ends. Germline loops: CDR1 SQVTM, CDR2 ANQGSEA.

This clonotype was detected many times. The CDR3 nucleotides are TGTGCCAGAAGCTTTGAGTCAGCTAATCAGCCCCAGCATTTT. This encodes CARSFESANQPQHF. The chain is built from TRBV5-3 and TRBJ1-5, with unresolved D. TRBV5-3 has ORF status, its function being uncertain. CDR3 size: 14 residues. Trimming took off 2 bases at V and 4 bases at J, with 10 bases between the two ends.

The chain has TRBV24-1 and TRBJ2-1; D ambiguous. The CDR3 is 16 amino acids. Trimming stripped 1 base from V and 0 bases from J, with 9 bases between. CDR1 is KGHDR and CDR2 is SFDVKD in the germline V gene. The CDR3 protein is CATSDFTASSYNEQFF. For the CDR3, the DNA is TGTGCCACCAGTGATTTCACAGCGAGCTCCTACAATGAGCAGTTCTTC.

This chain joins TRBV19 and TRBJ1-1; possible D gene TRBD1, 5 bases. Trimming removed 7 bases from V and 11 bases from J, with 20 bases in between. This CDR3 has 13 residues. The germline V gene has CDR1 LNHDA and CDR2 SQIVND (reference sequence). The CDR3 nucleotides read TGTGCCAGTACCAATAGTAGGGGTGAGTGGGCTTTCTTT. Protein sequence: CASTNSRGEWAFF.

This clonotype showed up many times. J is TRBJ1-1 and V is TRBV7-2; D is possibly TRBD1 (6 bases). Between the trimmed V and J ends, which lost 5 bases and 0 bases, there was a span of 10 bases. The CDR3 is made up of 14 amino acids. Germline values: CDR1 SGHTA, CDR2 FQGNSA. The CDR3 sequence: CASSRQAVNTEAFF. The CDR3 nucleotides read TGTGCCAGCAGCCGACAGGCCGTGAACACTGAAGCTTTCTTT.

This clonotype has ten or more counts. The chain joins TRBV18 to TRBJ1-6, with 8 bases aligning to TRBD1. The trim removed 1 base at V and 9 bases at J, leaving 5 bases unmatched. Germline lookup yields CDR1 KGHSH and CDR2 LQKENI. This CDR3 is built from 15 residues. The CDR3 DNA reads TGTGCCAGCTCACCACAAGGGACAGGAGCTTCACCCCTCCACTTT. Amino acids: CASSPQGTGASPLHF.

This clonotype occurred many times. The chain links TRBV20-1 to TRBJ2-2; D is possibly TRBD2 (5 bases). The CDR3 loop spans 16 amino acids. The V and J ends lost 0 bases and 4 bases respectively, with 15 bases between them. Germline loops: CDR1 DFQATT, CDR2 SNEGSKA (reference sequence). CDR3: CSARDPGGRGTGELFF. For the CDR3, the DNA is TGCAGTGCTAGAGATCCTGGCGGCCGGGGCACCGGGGAGCTGTTTTTT.

This clonotype was detected many times. This chain joins TRBV12-3 or TRBV12-4 and TRBJ2-2, with 7 bases lining up with TRBD1. Losses at the gene ends were 2 bases for V and 7 bases for J; bases not matched to a gene: 7. CDR3 size: 15 residues. CDR3 nucleotide sequence: TGTGCCAGCAGTTTACGACAGGGCATAGGCGGGGAGCTGTTTTTT. This translates into CASSLRQGIGGELFF.

In this sample, this clonotype turned up many times. The CDR3 reads CSARDLDTGELFF. CDR3 in DNA: TGCAGTGCTAGAGACTTGGACACCGGGGAGCTGTTTTTT. The chain employs TRBV20-1 and TRBJ2-2; no clear D. The germline V gene has CDR1 DFQATT and CDR2 SNEGSKA (reference sequence). Trimming took off 0 bases at V and 3 bases at J, with 5 bases between the two ends. CDR3 length: 13 residues.

This clonotype was found many times. The rearrangement joins TRBV29-1 to TRBJ2-1, with D possibly matching TRBD2 (6 bases). Germline V gene sequence: CDR1 SQVTM, CDR2 ANQGSEA. Deletions cut 8 bases from V and 7 bases from J, with 18 bases between. The CDR3 totals 13 residues. CDR3 bases: TGCAGCTCGGGACTTCATGGGGTGAATGAGCAGTTCTTC. Encoded protein: CSSGLHGVNEQFF.

The rearrangement links TRBV6-1 to TRBJ1-2, with D possibly matching TRBD1 (5 bases). The CDR3 consists of 13 residues. From germline, CDR1 is MNHNS and CDR2 SASEGT. V was pared by 3 bases and J by 2 bases, with 7 bases between. CDR3 nucleotide sequence: TGTGCCAGCAGTGACTCAGGGAACTATGGCTACACCTTC. Its translation is CASSDSGNYGYTF.

This clonotype was seen many times. This chain joins TRBV25-1 and TRBJ1-5; possibly TRBD1 for D (6 bases). Trimming pared 5 bases from V and 4 bases from J, leaving 18 bases between. Germline CDR1 is MGHDK and CDR2 is SYGVNS. This CDR3 has 16 residues. This CDR3 reads CASSTSGGQGNQPQHF. CDR3 nucleotide sequence: TGTGCCAGCAGTACCTCCGGGGGGCAAGGAAATCAGCCCCAGCATTTT.

This clonotype was seen at least ten times. Its ends do not fully match the called genes, so a read error is possible. V gene TRBV28 combines with J gene TRBJ1-2, with D perhaps matching TRBD1 (6 bases). This CDR3 is built from 13 residues. CDR1 and CDR2 from the germline V gene are MDHEN and SYDVKM. The CDR3 DNA reads TGCGCGCATTGGGGGGCCTCGGACTATGGCTACACCTTC. It codes for CAHWGASDYGYTF.

This clonotype was observed many times. J is TRBJ2-5 and V is TRBV5-4, with D unresolved. With 4 bases removed from V and 2 bases from J, the gap between germline ends came to 12 bases. The length of the CDR3 is 14 residues. Germline CDR1 is SGHNT and CDR2 is YYREEE (reference sequence). The CDR3 nucleotides read TGTGCCAGCAGCCTTGTCGAGAATCAAGAGACCCAGTACTTC. Its translation is CASSLVENQETQYF. The full variable domain, rest sourced from reference TRBV5-4 and TRBJ2-5, is ETGVTQSPTHLIKTRGQQVTLRCSSQSGHNTVSWYQQALGQGPQFIFQYYREEENGRGNFPPRFSGLQFPNYSSELNVNALELDDSALYLCASSLVENQETQYFGPGTRLLVL.

At least ten counts were recorded for this clonotype. J is TRBJ2-1 and V is TRBV7-2; D is unresolved. In germline, CDR1 is SGHTA, CDR2 FQGNSA. The length of the CDR3 is 15 residues. Deletions cut 0 bases from V and 0 bases from J, with 6 bases between. The CDR3 DNA sequence: TGTGCCAGCAGCTTAGCGGTCAACTCCTACAATGAGCAGTTCTTC. It translates to CASSLAVNSYNEQFF.